The rows below give T cell receptor beta chains drawn from one sample of a study of cytomegalovirus exposure and HLA in healthy donors. The protocol was immunoSEQ multiplex PCR, while the TCRdb copy is restricted to in-frame clones and leaves out a portion. The sample consists of 150,000 to 200,000 clones, around 85% of them appearing once. Material: PBMCs. The receptors here all came from a woman between 50 and 59 years old in good health and CMV-seronegative. Each CDR3 is given with its conserved first and last residue. D genes are given only for firm matches. Expanded clones are given a class, and other clones once, few, many or no size at all.

TRBV7-9	-	-	TRBJ1-4	TGTGCCAGCAGCTCGAGACCATCTAGGGGATCAAATTCCGAAAAACTGTTTTTT	CASSSRPSRGSNSEKLFF
TRBV19	-	-	TRBJ1-5	TGTGCCAGTAGTAACAACAGGGTTAGCAATCAGCCCCAGCATTTT	CASSNNRVSNQPQHF
TRBV28	-	TRBD1	TRBJ2-7	TGTGCCAGCAGTTTCCCTGGGACAGGGAGCCACGAGCAGTACTTC	CASSFPGTGSHEQYF
TRBV28	-	TRBD1	TRBJ1-4	TGTGCCAGCAGTTCCCCCGGGACAGGACCAACTAATGAAAAACTGTTTTTT	CASSSPGTGPTNEKLFF
TRBV7-8	few	-	TRBJ2-5	TGTGCCAGCTGCCGGGGGACAGGACTAGTTCAAGAGACCCAGTACTTC	CASCRGTGLVQETQYF
TRBV29-1	-	TRBD2	TRBJ2-3	TGCAGCGTGGGGGGGGGCACAGATACGCAGTATTTT	CSVGGGTDTQYF
TRBV9	-	-	TRBJ1-5	TGTGCCAGCAGCGTAGGGCGGGGAGGCAATCAGCCCCAGCATTTT	CASSVGRGGNQPQHF
TRBV4-1	-	TRBD1	TRBJ1-4	TGCGCCAGCAGCCAACCCGGGACAGCTGAAAAACTGTTTTTT	CASSQPGTAEKLFF
TRBV5-4	-	-	TRBJ2-7	TGTGCCAGCAGCAACACCTTTTCTGCCAGGGGGGCCTACGAGCAGTACTTC	CASSNTFSARGAYEQYF
TRBV11-2	-	-	TRBJ2-7	TGTGCCAGCAGCCAAAGACAGTCCTACGAGCAGTACTTC	CASSQRQSYEQYF
TRBV6-5	-	TRBD1	TRBJ1-2	TGTGCCAGCAGACCCGACAGGGGAGAAGGCTACACCTTC	CASRPDRGEGYTF
TRBV7-9	-	-	TRBJ2-6	TGTGCCAGCCCCTTTTTAAGCGCTGGGGCCAACGTCCTGACTTTC	CASPFLSAGANVLTF
TRBV2	-	-	TRBJ1-3	TGTGCCAGCAGCACAGGTTCCTCTGGAAACACCATATATTTT	CASSTGSSGNTIYF
TRBV9	-	-	TRBJ1-5	TGTGCCAGCAGCGTAGGGGGCTTCCTTAGCAATCAGCCCCAGCATTTT	CASSVGGFLSNQPQHF
TRBV28	-	-	TRBJ1-5	TGTGCCAGCCACCCGGACACGTCCAGTCAGCCCCAGCATTTT	CASHPDTSSQPQHF
TRBV7-2	few	-	TRBJ2-7	TGTGCCAGCAGCTTACCCGCGGCCCTTGGATACGAGCAGTACTTC	CASSLPAALGYEQYF
TRBV27	-	TRBD1	TRBJ2-2	TGTGCCAGCAGGGGAGGGACAGGGCTTTTTACCGGGGAGCTGTTTTTT	CASRGGTGLFTGELFF
TRBV6-6	-	TRBD2	TRBJ2-7	TGTGCCAGCAGTACGGGACTAGCGGGAGCGGACGAGCAGTACTTC	CASSTGLAGADEQYF
TRBV2	-	TRBD1	TRBJ2-5	TGTGCCAGCACGAGACACCTACAGGGGGCGCTGGGGGAGCAGTACTTC	CASTRHLQGALGEQYF
TRBV28	-	TRBD1	TRBJ2-6	TGTGCCAGCAGTACGAGGGGGCACCTGACTTTC	CASSTRGHLTF
TRBV19	-	TRBD2	TRBJ2-3	TGTGCCAGTAGTCTACTAGCGGGGTTCACAGATACGCAGTATTTT	CASSLLAGFTDTQYF
TRBV5-1	-	TRBD1	TRBJ2-7	TGCGCCAGCAGCTTGGGGGGCGGGACAGGGCCCGAGCAGTACTTC	CASSLGGGTGPEQYF
TRBV7-2	few	TRBD1	TRBJ2-7	TGTGCCAGCAGCACACCTAACAGGGGGCGATCCTACGAGCAGTACTTC	CASSTPNRGRSYEQYF